The clone carrying this TCR beta chain was detected only once. These data are taken from a study of blood T cell repertoires in COVID-19. Study context: Acute-phase and convalescent COVID-19 samples originated in the United States, Italy and Spain. PBMCs, B-cell-depleted T cells, or T cells provided the cDNA or gDNA that made up the material.

Per the authors' pipeline: Amplifying reference gene primers gave estimates of nucleated cell counts. Here immunoSEQ multiplex PCR was the method, and the copy in TCRdb shows in-frame clones only, minus some. V, J and clone size were drawn from that table, and D and trimming were deduced from the DNA. This table has 150,000 or so clones, 85% to 90% appearing once. The CDR3 contains 15 residues. In germline, CDR1 is SQVTM, CDR2 ANQGSEA. J was trimmed by 0 bases and V by 8 bases; bases with no gene match: 9. Material for sequencing was peripheral blood. The clonotype was recovered from an elderly man with acute or convalescent COVID-19. V is TRBV29-1 and J is TRBJ2-2; 7 bases map to TRBD1. In DNA, the CDR3 is TGCAGCCCAACGTTAGGGACAGCGAACACCGGGGAGCTGTTTTTT. Its protein is CSPTLGTANTGELFF.